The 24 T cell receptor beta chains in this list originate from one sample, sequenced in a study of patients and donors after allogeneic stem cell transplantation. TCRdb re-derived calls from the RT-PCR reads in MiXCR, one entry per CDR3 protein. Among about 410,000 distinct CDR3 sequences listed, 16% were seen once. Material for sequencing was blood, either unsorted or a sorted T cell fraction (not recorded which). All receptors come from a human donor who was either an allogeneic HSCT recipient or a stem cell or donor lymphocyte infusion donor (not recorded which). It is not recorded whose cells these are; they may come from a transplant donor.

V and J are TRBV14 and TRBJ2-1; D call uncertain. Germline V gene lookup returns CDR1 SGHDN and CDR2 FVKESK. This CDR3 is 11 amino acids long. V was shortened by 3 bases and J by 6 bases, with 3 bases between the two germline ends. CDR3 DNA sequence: TGTGCCAGCAGCCATAGCAATGAGCAGTTCTTC. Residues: CASSHSNEQFF.

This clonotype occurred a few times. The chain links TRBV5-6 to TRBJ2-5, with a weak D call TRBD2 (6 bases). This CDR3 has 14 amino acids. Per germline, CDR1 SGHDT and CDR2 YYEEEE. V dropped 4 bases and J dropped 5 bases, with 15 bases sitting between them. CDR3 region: CASSSRLGRETQYF. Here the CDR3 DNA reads TGTGCCAGCAGCAGCAGGCTAGGGAGGGAGACCCAGTACTTC.

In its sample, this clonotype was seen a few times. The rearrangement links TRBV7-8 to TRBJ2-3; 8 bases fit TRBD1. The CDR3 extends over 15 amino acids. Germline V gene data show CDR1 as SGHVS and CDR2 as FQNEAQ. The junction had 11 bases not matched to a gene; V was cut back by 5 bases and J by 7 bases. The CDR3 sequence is CASSAEGQGANTQYF. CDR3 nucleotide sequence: TGTGCCAGCAGCGCGGAAGGGCAGGGGGCAAATACGCAGTATTTT.

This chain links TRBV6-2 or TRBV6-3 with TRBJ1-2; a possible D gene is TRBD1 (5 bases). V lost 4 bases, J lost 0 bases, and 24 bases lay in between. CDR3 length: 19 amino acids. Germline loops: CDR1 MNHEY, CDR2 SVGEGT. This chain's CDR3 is CASSSSLRSGRKANYGYTF. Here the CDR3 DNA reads TGTGCCAGCAGTTCATCGCTTCGATCGGGACGGAAAGCTAACTATGGCTACACCTTC.

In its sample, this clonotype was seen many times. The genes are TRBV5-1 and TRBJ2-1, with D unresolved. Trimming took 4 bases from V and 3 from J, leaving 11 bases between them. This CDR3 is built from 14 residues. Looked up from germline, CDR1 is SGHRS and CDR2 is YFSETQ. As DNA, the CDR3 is TGCGCCAGCAGCCTAAGGGATCTCTACAATGAGCAGTTCTTC. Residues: CASSLRDLYNEQFF.

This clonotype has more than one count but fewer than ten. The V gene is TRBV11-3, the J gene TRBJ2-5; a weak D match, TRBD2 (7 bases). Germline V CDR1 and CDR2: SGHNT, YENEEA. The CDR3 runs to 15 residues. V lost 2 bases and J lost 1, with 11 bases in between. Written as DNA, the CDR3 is TGTGCCAGCAGCTTATGGGGGGGCCGCCAAGAGACCCAGTACTTC. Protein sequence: CASSLWGGRQETQYF. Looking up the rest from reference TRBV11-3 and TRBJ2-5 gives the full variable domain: EAGVVQSPRYKIIEKKQPVAFWCNPISGHNTLYWYLQNLGQGPELLIRYENEEAVDDSQLPKDRFSAERLKGVDSTLKIQPAELGDSAVYLCASSLWGGRQETQYFGPGTRLLVL.

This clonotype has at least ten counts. In DNA, the CDR3 is TGTGCCAGCAGCCAACACTTCTCTGAAGCTTTCTTT. Translating it yields CASSQHFSEAFF. The V call is TRBV3-1, the J call TRBJ1-1; no firm D call. This CDR3 has 12 amino acids. Germline loops: CDR1 LGHDT, CDR2 YNNKEL (reference sequence). V lost 2 bases to trimming and J lost 6 bases, with 7 bases between them.

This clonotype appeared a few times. The CDR3 DNA sequence: TGTGCCAGCAGTGGACAGGGGGCGGTTCAGCCCCAGCATTTT. This sequence encodes CASSGQGAVQPQHF. The chain uses TRBV6-1 and TRBJ1-5, with 10 bases fitting TRBD1. Looked up from germline, CDR1 is MNHNS and CDR2 is SASEGT. This CDR3 is 14 amino acids long. Trimming at V came to 4 bases and at J to 6 bases, leaving 3 bases not matched to a gene.

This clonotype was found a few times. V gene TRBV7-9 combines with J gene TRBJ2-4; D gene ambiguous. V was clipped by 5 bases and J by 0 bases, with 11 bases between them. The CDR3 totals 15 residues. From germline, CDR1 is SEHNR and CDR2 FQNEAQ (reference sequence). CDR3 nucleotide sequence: TGTGCCAGCAGCCCTCAGATTCTAGCCAAAAACATTCAGTACTTC. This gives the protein CASSPQILAKNIQYF.

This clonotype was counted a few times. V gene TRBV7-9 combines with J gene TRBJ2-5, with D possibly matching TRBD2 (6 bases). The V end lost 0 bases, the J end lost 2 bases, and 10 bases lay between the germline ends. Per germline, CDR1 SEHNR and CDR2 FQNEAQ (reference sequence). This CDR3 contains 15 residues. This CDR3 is CASSLAASVQETQYF. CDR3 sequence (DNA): TGTGCCAGCAGCTTAGCGGCTAGCGTTCAAGAGACCCAGTACTTC.

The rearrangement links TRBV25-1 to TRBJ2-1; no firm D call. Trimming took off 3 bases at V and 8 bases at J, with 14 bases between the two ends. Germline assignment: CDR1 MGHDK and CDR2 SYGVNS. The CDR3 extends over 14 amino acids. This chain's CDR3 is CASSERPPWDEQFF. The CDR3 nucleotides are TGTGCCAGCAGTGAGCGACCCCCGTGGGATGAGCAGTTCTTC. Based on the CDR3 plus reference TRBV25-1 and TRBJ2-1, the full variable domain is EADIYQTPRYLVIGTGKKITLECSQTMGHDKMYWYQQDPGMELHLIHYSYGVNSTEKGDLSSESTVSRIRTEHFPLTLESARPSHTSQYLCASSERPPWDEQFFGPGTRLTVL.

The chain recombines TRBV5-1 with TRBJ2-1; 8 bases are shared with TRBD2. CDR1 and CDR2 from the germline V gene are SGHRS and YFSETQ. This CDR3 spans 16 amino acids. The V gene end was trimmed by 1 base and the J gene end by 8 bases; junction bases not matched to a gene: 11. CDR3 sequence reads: CASSLPHGLASDEQFF. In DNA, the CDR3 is TGCGCCAGCAGCTTGCCTCATGGACTAGCCTCGGATGAGCAGTTCTTC.

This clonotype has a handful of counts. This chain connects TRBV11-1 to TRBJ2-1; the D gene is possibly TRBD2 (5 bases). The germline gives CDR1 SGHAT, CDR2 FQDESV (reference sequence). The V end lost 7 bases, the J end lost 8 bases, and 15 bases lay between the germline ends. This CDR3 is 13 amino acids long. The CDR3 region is CASTTRVVHEQFF. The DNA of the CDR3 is TGTGCCAGCACCACGAGGGTGGTCCATGAGCAGTTCTTC.

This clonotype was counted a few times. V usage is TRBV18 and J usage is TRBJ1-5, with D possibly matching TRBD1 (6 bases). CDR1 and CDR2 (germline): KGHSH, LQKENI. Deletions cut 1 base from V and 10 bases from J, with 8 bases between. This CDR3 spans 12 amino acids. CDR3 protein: CASSPQGGPQHF. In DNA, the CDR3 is TGTGCCAGCTCACCACAGGGGGGACCCCAGCATTTT.

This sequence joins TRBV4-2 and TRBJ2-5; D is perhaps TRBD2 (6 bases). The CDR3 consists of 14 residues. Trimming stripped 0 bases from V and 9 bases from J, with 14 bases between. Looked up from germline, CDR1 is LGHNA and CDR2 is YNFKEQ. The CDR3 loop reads CASSQDPGTLAQYF. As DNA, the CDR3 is TGTGCCAGCAGCCAAGATCCGGGGACTTTAGCCCAGTACTTC.

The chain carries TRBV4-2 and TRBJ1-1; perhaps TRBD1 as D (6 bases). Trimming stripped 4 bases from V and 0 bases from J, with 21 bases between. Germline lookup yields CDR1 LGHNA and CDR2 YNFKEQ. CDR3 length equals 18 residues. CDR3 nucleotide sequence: TGTGCCAGCAGCCCCCACCGGGGGCCGGGGCAGTTGAACACTGAAGCTTTCTTT. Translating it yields CASSPHRGPGQLNTEAFF.

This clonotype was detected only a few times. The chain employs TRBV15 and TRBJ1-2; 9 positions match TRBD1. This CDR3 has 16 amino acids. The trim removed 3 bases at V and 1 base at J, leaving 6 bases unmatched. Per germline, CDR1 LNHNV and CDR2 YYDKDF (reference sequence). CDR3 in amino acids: CATSSTRDRVNYGYTF. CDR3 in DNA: TGTGCCACCAGCAGCACCCGGGACAGGGTTAACTATGGCTACACCTTC.

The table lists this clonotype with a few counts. CDR3 sequence reads: CSARGLSGRREFGTDTQYF. CDR3 nucleotides: TGCAGTGCTAGGGGCCTTAGCGGGAGGAGGGAATTCGGTACAGATACGCAGTATTTT. The chain links TRBV20-1 to TRBJ2-3; 10 bases are a match to TRBD2. V lost 3 bases, J lost 3 bases, and 18 bases stayed unmatched. Germline CDR1 is DFQATT and CDR2 is SNEGSKA (reference sequence). The CDR3 has 19 amino acids.

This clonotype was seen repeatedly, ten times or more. This chain's CDR3 is CASSLASLGGNTIYF. In DNA, the CDR3 is TGTGCCAGCAGTTTAGCCTCCTTGGGGGGAAACACCATATATTTT. V gene TRBV12-3 or TRBV12-4 combines with J gene TRBJ1-3; D is uncertain. V dropped 0 bases and J dropped 4 bases, with 10 bases sitting between them. This CDR3 is built from 15 residues.

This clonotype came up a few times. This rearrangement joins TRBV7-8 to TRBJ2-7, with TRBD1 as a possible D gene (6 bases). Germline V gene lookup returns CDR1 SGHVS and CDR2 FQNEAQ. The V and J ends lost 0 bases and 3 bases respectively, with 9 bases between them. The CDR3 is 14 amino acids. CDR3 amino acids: CASSLAQGHYEQYF. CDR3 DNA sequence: TGTGCCAGCAGCTTAGCACAGGGCCACTACGAGCAGTACTTC.

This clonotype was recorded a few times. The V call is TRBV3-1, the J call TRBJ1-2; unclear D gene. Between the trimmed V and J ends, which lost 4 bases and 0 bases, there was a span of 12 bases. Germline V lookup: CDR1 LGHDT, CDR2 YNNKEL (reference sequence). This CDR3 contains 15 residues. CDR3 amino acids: CASSRRDQANYGYTF. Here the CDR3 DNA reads TGTGCCAGCAGCCGCCGAGACCAAGCTAACTATGGCTACACCTTC.

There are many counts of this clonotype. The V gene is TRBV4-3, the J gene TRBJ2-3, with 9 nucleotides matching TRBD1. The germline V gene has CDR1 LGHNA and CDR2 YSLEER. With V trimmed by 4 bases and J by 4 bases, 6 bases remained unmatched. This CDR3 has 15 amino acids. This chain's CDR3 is CASSLGTGLADTQYF. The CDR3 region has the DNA TGCGCCAGCAGCCTAGGGACAGGGTTGGCAGATACGCAGTATTTT.

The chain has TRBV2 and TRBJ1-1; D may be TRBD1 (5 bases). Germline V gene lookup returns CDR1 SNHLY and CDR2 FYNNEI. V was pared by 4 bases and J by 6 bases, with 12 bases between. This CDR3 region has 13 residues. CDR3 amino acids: CASSVRQLAEAFF. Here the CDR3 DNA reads TGTGCCAGCAGTGTCAGACAGCTTGCTGAAGCTTTCTTT.

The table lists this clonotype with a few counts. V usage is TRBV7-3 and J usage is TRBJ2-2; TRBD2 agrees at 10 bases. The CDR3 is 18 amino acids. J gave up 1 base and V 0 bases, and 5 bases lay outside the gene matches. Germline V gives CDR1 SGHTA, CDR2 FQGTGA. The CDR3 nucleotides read TGTGCCAGCAGCTTAACTGCGCTAGCGGGAGTGAACACCGGGGAGCTGTTTTTT. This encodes CASSLTALAGVNTGELFF.